These T cell receptor beta chains were read from a single sample in a study of control samples from healthy donors and cancer patients. Using immunoSEQ multiplex PCR, the repertoire was profiled, and TCRdb retains in-frame clones only, with some absent. The repertoire holds roughly 130,000 clones, with about 93% as singletons. Source material: PBMCs. All receptors derive from a man between 45 and 60 years old with head and neck cancer. The CDR3 runs from the conserved cysteine through the conserved F or W. Each record gives: V gene, D gene, CDR3 protein. D genes are given only for firm matches.

>TRBV5-6|TRBD1
CASSFDRDRQFF
>TRBV5-1|.
CASSRLTSGETQYF
>TRBV5-5|TRBD1
CASSWGQFNYGYTF
>TRBV7-8|.
CASSQVRNEQFF
>TRBV20-1|.
CSAPLGTQQFF
>TRBV24-1|.
CATSDYSTDTQYF
>TRBV7-2|TRBD1
CASSLRQGARSSGNTIYF
>TRBV13|.
CASSKRGTGYGYTF
>TRBV12-5|TRBD2
CASGLLGGWSYNEQFF
>TRBV29-1|.
CSVQGTKTVMNIQYF
>TRBV7-8|.
CASSPRLGSNQPQHF
>TRBV5-5|.
CASRLGILDYGYTF
>TRBV6-1|.
CASSEGGYEQYF
>TRBV27|.
CASSLSWVAGNQPQHF
>TRBV19|TRBD1
CASSIWTGGNTEAFF
>TRBV19|.
CASRRTDHYEQYF
>TRBV20-1|TRBD2
CSASPLTSGPNNEQFF
>TRBV24-1|TRBD2
CATSDPRGGEDEQYF
>TRBV6-2/TRBV6-3|TRBD1
CASSYVDRDTEAFF
>TRBV14|.
CASSEAVRLDNEQFF
>TRBV7-2|.
CASSLAVEGVVGAKNIQYF
>TRBV19|.
CASTGPAYGYTF
>TRBV30|.
CAWSPDSPVYGYTF
>TRBV7-3|TRBD1
CASSQGSAGGQGEAFF
>TRBV7-9|.
CASARGANEKLFF
>TRBV11-2|.
CASSWRGSNTDTQYF
>TRBV19|.
CASSAQGGNEKLFF
>TRBV5-1|.
CASSLSGSANWREKLFF
>TRBV7-2|.
CASSYGSNEQFF
>TRBV9|.
CASSMRSSGSTGELFF
>TRBV6-6|.
CASSSTGSEQYF
>TRBV6-6|.
CASSYLVQGGTQYF
>TRBV7-5|.
CVRRRLAGAFSYEQYF
>TRBV5-1|TRBD1
CASSLVPGQGNEQFF
>TRBV4-3|TRBD2
CASSQDPRGGRTGELFF
>TRBV7-2|.
CASSLASRGGDQPQHF
>TRBV18|.
CASSGRRGQRHQETQYF
>TRBV7-2|TRBD1
CASSLSGQGHGYTF
>TRBV28|.
CASSYIGPREKETQYF
>TRBV28|.
CASTSRVGEQYF
>TRBV7-3|.
CASSQTQMNTEAFF
>TRBV7-7|.
CASSLAAVGGGNTGELFF
>TRBV23-1|.
CASSYNQSEPEAFF
>TRBV6-6|TRBD1
CASSLDRAGNTIYF
>TRBV5-4|TRBD1
CASRRGQTITDTQYF
>TRBV7-2|.
CASSSKWEGAFYNEQFF
>TRBV5-1|TRBD1
CASSLTGQANYGYTF
>TRBV3-1/TRBV3-2|.
CASSQAEFYGYTF
>TRBV9|TRBD2
CASSHSGGRYTGELFF
>TRBV18|.
CASSLNPHTEAFF
>TRBV11-2|TRBD1
CASSPRDRGPNEQYF
>TRBV15|.
CATSLGLLSYNEQFF